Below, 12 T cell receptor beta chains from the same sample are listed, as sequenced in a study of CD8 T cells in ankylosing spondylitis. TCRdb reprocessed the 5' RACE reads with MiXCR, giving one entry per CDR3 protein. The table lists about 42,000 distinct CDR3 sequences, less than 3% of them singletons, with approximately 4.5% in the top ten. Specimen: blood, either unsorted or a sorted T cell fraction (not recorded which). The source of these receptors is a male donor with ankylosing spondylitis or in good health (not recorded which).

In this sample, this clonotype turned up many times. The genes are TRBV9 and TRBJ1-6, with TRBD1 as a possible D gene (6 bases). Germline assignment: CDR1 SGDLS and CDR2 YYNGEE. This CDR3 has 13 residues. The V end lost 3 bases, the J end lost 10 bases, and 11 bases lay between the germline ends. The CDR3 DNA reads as TGTGCCAGCAGCGCAGGGGAAGGGTCACCCCTCCACTTT. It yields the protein CASSAGEGSPLHF. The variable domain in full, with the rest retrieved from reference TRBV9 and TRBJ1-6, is DSGVTQTPKHLITATGQRVTLRCSPRSGDLSVYWYQQSLDQGLQFLIQYYNGEERAKGNILERFSAQQFPDLHSELNLSSLELGDSALYFCASSAGEGSPLHFGNGTRLTVT.

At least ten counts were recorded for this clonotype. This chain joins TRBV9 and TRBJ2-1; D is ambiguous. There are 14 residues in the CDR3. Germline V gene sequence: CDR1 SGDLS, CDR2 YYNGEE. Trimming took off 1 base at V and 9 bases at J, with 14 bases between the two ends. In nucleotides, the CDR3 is TGTGCCAGCAGCGTAACCCCGGATACGGGTGAGCAGTTCTTC. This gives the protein CASSVTPDTGEQFF.

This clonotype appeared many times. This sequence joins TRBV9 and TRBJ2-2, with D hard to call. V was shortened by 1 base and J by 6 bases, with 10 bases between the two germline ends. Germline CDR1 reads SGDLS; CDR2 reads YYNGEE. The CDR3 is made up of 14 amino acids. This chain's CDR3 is CASSVQTWPGELFF. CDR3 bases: TGTGCCAGCAGCGTACAGACATGGCCCGGGGAGCTGTTTTTT.

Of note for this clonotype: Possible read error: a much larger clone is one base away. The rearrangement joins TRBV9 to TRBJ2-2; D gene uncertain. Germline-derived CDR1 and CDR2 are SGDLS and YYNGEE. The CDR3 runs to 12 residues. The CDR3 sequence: CASSANTVELFF. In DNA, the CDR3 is TGTGCCAGCAGCGCGAACACCGTGGAGCTGTTTTTT.

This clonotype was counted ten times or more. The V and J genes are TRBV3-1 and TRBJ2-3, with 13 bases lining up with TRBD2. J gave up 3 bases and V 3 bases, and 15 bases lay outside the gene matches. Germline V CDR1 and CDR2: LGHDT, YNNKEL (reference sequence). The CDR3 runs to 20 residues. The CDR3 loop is CASSHPDGLAGVGGTDTQYF. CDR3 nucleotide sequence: TGTGCCAGCAGCCACCCCGACGGACTAGCGGGAGTAGGAGGGACAGATACGCAGTATTTT.

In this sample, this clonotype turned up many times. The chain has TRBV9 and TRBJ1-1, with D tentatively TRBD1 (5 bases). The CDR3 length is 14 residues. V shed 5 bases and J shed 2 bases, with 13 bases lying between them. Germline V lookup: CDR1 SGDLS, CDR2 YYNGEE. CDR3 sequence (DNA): TGTGCCAGCAGATCTGGGGGACCCAACACTGAAGCTTTCTTT. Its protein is CASRSGGPNTEAFF. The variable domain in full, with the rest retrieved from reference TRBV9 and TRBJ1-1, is DSGVTQTPKHLITATGQRVTLRCSPRSGDLSVYWYQQSLDQGLQFLIQYYNGEERAKGNILERFSAQQFPDLHSELNLSSLELGDSALYFCASRSGGPNTEAFFGQGTRLTVV.

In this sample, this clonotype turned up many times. CDR3 in DNA: TGTGCCAGCAGCGTAGAGGGGTTGGGGGAGACCCAGTACTTC. Translating it yields CASSVEGLGETQYF. The V call is TRBV9, the J call TRBJ2-5, with D possibly being TRBD1 (5 bases). With 0 bases removed from V and 5 bases from J, the gap between germline ends came to 11 bases. The CDR3 runs to 14 residues. The germline gives CDR1 SGDLS, CDR2 YYNGEE. The variable domain in full, with the rest retrieved from reference TRBV9 and TRBJ2-5, is DSGVTQTPKHLITATGQRVTLRCSPRSGDLSVYWYQQSLDQGLQFLIQYYNGEERAKGNILERFSAQQFPDLHSELNLSSLELGDSALYFCASSVEGLGETQYFGPGTRLLVL.

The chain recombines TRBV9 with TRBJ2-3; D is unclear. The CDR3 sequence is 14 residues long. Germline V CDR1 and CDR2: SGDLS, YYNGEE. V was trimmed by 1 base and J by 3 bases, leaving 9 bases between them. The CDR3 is CASSVMDGTDTQYF. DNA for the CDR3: TGTGCCAGCAGCGTAATGGACGGGACAGATACGCAGTATTTT. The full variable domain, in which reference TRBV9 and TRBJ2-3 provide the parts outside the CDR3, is DSGVTQTPKHLITATGQRVTLRCSPRSGDLSVYWYQQSLDQGLQFLIQYYNGEERAKGNILERFSAQQFPDLHSELNLSSLELGDSALYFCASSVMDGTDTQYFGPGTRLTVL.

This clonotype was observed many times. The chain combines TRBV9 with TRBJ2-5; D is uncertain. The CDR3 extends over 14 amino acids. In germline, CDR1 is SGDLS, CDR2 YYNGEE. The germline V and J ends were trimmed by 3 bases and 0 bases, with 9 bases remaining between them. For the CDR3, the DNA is TGTGCCAGCAGCGGGGGATGGGACCAAGAGACCCAGTACTTC. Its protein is CASSGGWDQETQYF.

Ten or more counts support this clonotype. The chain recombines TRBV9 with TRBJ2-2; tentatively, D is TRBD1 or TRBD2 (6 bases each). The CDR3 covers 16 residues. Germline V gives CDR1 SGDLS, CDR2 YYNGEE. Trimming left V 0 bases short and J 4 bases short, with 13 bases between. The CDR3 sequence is CASSVEGGRTTGELFF. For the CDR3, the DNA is TGTGCCAGCAGCGTAGAAGGGGGGCGCACCACCGGGGAGCTGTTTTTT.

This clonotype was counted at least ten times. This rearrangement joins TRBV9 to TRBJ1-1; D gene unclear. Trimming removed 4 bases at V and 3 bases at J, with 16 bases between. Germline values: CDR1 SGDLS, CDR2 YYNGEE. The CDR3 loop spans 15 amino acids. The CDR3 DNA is TGTGCCAGCAGCCCCATCGGGAGCCATGACACTGAAGCTTTCTTT. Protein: CASSPIGSHDTEAFF.

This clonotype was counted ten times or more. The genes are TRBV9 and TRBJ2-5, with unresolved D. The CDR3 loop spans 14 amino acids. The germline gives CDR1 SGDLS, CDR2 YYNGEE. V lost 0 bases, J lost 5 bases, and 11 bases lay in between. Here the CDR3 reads CASSVAPLYETQYF. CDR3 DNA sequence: TGTGCCAGCAGCGTAGCTCCCCTGTACGAGACCCAGTACTTC.